The 12 T cell receptor beta chains below come from one sample, sequenced in a study of Graves' ophthalmopathy and Graves' hyperthyroidism. RNA served as the template for amplifying TCR beta CDR3 regions. First-round RT-PCR with HTBI primers preceded a second-round multiplex PCR. Via MiXCR, TCRdb re-called the multiplex PCR reads, giving one row per CDR3 protein. Seen here are 200,000 to 250,000 distinct CDR3 sequences, 25% to 30% observed once, and the top ten hold over 7.5%. Source material: peripheral blood. All receptors derive from a man over 45 with Graves' ophthalmopathy.

This clonotype occurred many times. This rearrangement joins TRBV7-2 to TRBJ2-7; D not certain. This CDR3 comprises 14 residues. Trimming removed 0 bases from V and 3 bases from J, with 9 bases in between. The germline V gene encodes CDR1 SGHTA and CDR2 FQGNSA. CDR3: CASSLALMGYEQYF. CDR3 in DNA: TGTGCCAGCAGCTTAGCGCTGATGGGCTACGAGCAGTACTTC.

This clonotype has at least ten counts. The rearrangement joins TRBV20-1 to TRBJ2-5; the D is unclear. The CDR3 is made up of 10 amino acids. Germline V gene sequence: CDR1 DFQATT, CDR2 SNEGSKA (reference sequence). V was clipped by 6 bases and J by 5 bases, with 7 bases between them. CDR3 sequence: CSAAEETQYF. In DNA form, the CDR3 reads TGCAGTGCGGCGGAGGAGACCCAGTACTTC.

This clonotype showed up just a few times. Because the CDR3 is missing its conserved closing phenylalanine or tryptophan, this is likely a read error. The CDR3 loop is CASIGSTEAFL. In DNA form, the CDR3 reads TGTGCCAGCATAGGGTCCACTGAAGCTTTCCTT. The V and J genes are TRBV27 and TRBJ1-1; D is unresolved. The V gene lost 7 bases and the J gene lost 4 bases, with 7 bases spanning the gap. CDR1 and CDR2 from the germline V gene are MNHEY and SMNVEV (reference sequence). The CDR3 has 11 amino acids.

This rearrangement joins TRBV6-5 to TRBJ1-2; 8 bases align to TRBD1. Germline trimming cut 4 bases from V and 5 bases from J; bases unmatched to any gene: 6. Looked up from germline, CDR1 is MNHEY and CDR2 is SVGAGI. The CDR3 runs 14 residues. CDR3 protein: CASSFRTGRYGYTF. The DNA for the CDR3 is TGTGCCAGCAGTTTCCGGACAGGGCGGTATGGCTACACCTTC.

This clonotype was picked up many times. The chain has TRBV29-1 and TRBJ2-7; perhaps D is TRBD1 or TRBD2 (5 bases each). The length of the CDR3 is 16 residues. The germline gives CDR1 SQVTM, CDR2 ANQGSEA. Deletions cut 4 bases from V and 2 bases from J, with 21 bases between. The CDR3 DNA reads as TGCAGCGTTGGGGGTGCTACGGGACGGCGAGCCTACGAGCAGTACTTC. Protein: CSVGGATGRRAYEQYF.

The rearrangement joins TRBV15 to TRBJ1-1; possible D gene TRBD1, 5 bases. The CDR3 has 16 residues. Trimming left V 0 bases short and J 1 base short, with 12 bases between. Germline V gene lookup returns CDR1 LNHNV and CDR2 YYDKDF (reference sequence). The CDR3 protein is CATSRDRGLTNTEAFF. The CDR3 DNA reads TGTGCCACCAGCAGAGATCGGGGACTGACGAACACTGAAGCTTTCTTT. Using reference TRBV15 and TRBJ1-1 for the parts outside the CDR3, the full variable domain is DAMVIQNPRYQVTQFGKPVTLSCSQTLNHNVMYWYQQKSSQAPKLLFHYYDKDFNNEADTPDNFQSRRPNTSFCFLDIRSPGLGDTAMYLCATSRDRGLTNTEAFFGQGTRLTVV.

This clonotype was observed at least ten times. V usage is TRBV7-8 and J usage is TRBJ2-7; either TRBD1 or TRBD2 may supply D (5 bases each). The CDR3 sequence is 14 residues long. V was trimmed by 3 bases and J by 2 bases, leaving 11 bases between them. Per germline, CDR1 SGHVS and CDR2 FQNEAQ. The CDR3: CASSLRGYTYEQYF. CDR3 bases: TGTGCCAGCAGCTTGAGGGGCTATACCTACGAGCAGTACTTC.

This clonotype has at least ten counts. V and J are TRBV6-2 or TRBV6-3 and TRBJ1-5; D is unresolved. This CDR3 is 16 amino acids long. CDR1 is MNHEY, CDR2 SVGEGT, per germline. V was shortened by 0 bases and J by 5 bases, with 14 bases between the two germline ends. CDR3 residues: CASSYSTVGGYQPQHF. The CDR3 bases are TGTGCCAGCAGTTACTCGACGGTCGGTGGGTATCAGCCCCAGCATTTT.

This clonotype was seen many times. The rearrangement uses TRBV29-1 and TRBJ1-1; D gene uncertain. The CDR3 length is 14 residues. V was trimmed by 5 bases and J by 0 bases, leaving 13 bases between them. Germline values: CDR1 SQVTM, CDR2 ANQGSEA. The CDR3 sequence: CSVHPGSMNTEAFF. The CDR3 nucleotides read TGCAGCGTTCACCCCGGGTCCATGAACACTGAAGCTTTCTTT.

The V call is TRBV11-3, the J call TRBJ2-2; 7 bases line up with TRBD1. There are 15 residues in the CDR3. J gave up 4 bases and V 2 bases, and 4 bases lay outside the gene matches. Germline V gene lookup returns CDR1 SGHNT and CDR2 YENEEA. CDR3 coding DNA: TGTGCCAGCAGCTTATCAGGGGGTAGCACCGGGGAGCTGTTTTTT. Amino acid sequence: CASSLSGGSTGELFF.

This clonotype has a count of ten or more. The genes are TRBV29-1 and TRBJ2-5, with TRBD1 matching 7 bases. The CDR3 totals 15 residues. The trim removed 2 bases at V and 5 bases at J, leaving 11 bases unmatched. Germline-derived CDR1 and CDR2 are SQVTM and ANQGSEA. The CDR3: CSVEWGSTGVETQYF. DNA for the CDR3: TGCAGCGTTGAATGGGGATCTACAGGGGTCGAGACCCAGTACTTC.

Many counts were recorded for this clonotype. The gene calls are TRBV29-1 and TRBJ2-7, with D tentatively TRBD1 (6 bases). The germline gives CDR1 SQVTM, CDR2 ANQGSEA. Deletions cut 6 bases from V and 3 bases from J, with 18 bases between. CDR3 length equals 14 residues. The CDR3 DNA reads as TGCAGCGTGGTTAGGGGGTCCCAAAGCTACGAGCAGTACTTC. It specifies CSVVRGSQSYEQYF.